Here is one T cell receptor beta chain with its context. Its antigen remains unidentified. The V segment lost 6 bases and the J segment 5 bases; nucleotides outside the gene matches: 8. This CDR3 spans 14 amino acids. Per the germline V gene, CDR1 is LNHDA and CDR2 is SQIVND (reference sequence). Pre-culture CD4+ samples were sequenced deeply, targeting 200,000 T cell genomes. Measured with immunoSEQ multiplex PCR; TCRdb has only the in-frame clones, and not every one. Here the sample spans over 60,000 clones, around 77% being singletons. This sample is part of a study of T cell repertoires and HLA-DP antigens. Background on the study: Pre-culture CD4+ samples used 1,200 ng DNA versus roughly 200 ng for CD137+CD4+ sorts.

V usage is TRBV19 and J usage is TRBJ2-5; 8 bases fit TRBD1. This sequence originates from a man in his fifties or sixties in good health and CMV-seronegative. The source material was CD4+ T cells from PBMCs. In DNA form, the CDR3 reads TGTGCCAGTAGGACCCAGGGGGCGCAGGAGACCCAGTACTTC. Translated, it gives CASRTQGAQETQYF.